The T cell receptor beta chain under discussion was sequenced for a study of vaccination and CD4 T cells after COVID-19. Findings and limits, study-wide: Convalescent patients displayed spike mono-reactivity in 304 of 307 vaccine-specific clones. The appearance of a median around 90% of reactive clones in convalescent patients occurred only post-vaccination. For SARS-CoV-2-reactive clonotypes, the median went from roughly 21 to 40, a nonsignificant increase.

Sequencing of the DNA from cultured CD4+ T cells was carried out with the Oncomine TCR Beta short-read assay. Someone extracted genomic DNA from cultured CD4+ T cells. TCRdb fed the PCR reads into MiXCR, producing one record per CDR3 protein. The sample records roughly 24,000 distinct CDR3 sequences, under 70% being singletons. The CDR3 is 17 amino acids. Germline CDR1 is SGHTA and CDR2 is FQGNSA. J was trimmed by 5 bases and V by 5 bases; bases with no gene match: 16. Regarding this clonotype: Its antigen is unidentified.

Treatment noted: roughly 11-day PBMC culture with coronavirus spike peptide pools or control peptides (ViraFEST assay). The sequence came from a human donor who had recovered from COVID-19. The V gene is TRBV7-2, the J gene TRBJ2-7; TRBD2 matches at 9 bases. Sequencing was done on a sample of CD4+ T cells from blood, cultured in vitro. The CDR3 DNA follows: TGTGCCAGCAGCGTTCGACCGCGGGGAAGCGGGAGGCACGAGCAGTACTTC. This gives the protein CASSVRPRGSGRHEQYF.